This TCR beta chain was obtained from a study of blood T cell repertoires in COVID-19. For the study at large: PBMCs, B-cell-depleted T cells, or T cells provided the cDNA or gDNA that made up the material.

Using immunoSEQ multiplex PCR, the repertoire was profiled, and TCRdb retains in-frame clones only, with some absent. Altogether roughly 230,000 clones are present, approximately 81% being singletons, with the ten largest covering under 8%. The CDR3 consists of 15 residues. Between the trimmed V and J ends, which lost 5 bases and 0 bases, there was a span of 8 bases. Germline CDR1 and CDR2: MDHEN and SYDVKM. Researchers sorted participants into cohorts using their self-reported clinical history. Exposed participants came across a COVID-19 case within 2 weeks before study entry. V gene TRBV28 combines with J gene TRBJ2-6; D ambiguous. Source material: PBMCs or T cells enriched from blood (not recorded which). This sequence was found in a woman in her forties or fifties who had been exposed to COVID-19. CDR3 sequence reads: CASSNRVSGANVLTF. CDR3 DNA: TGTGCCAGCAGTAACAGAGTCTCTGGGGCCAACGTCCTGACTTTC.